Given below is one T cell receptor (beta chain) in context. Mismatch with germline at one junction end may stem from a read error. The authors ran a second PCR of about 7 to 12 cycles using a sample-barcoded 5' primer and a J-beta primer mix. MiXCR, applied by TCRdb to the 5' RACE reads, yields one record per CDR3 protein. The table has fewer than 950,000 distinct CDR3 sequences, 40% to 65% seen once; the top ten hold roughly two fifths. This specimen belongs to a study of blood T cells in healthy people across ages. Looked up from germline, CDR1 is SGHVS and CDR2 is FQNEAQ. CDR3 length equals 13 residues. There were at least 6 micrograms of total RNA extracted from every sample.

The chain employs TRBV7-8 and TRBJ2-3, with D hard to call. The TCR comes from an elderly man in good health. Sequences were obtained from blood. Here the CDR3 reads CASSLNGRDAQYF. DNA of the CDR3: TGTGCCAGCAGCTTAAATGGCAGAGATGCGCAGTATTTT. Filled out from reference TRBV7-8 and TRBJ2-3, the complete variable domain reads GAGVSQSPRYKVAKRGQDVALRCDPISGHVSLFWYQQALGQGPEFLTYFQNEAQLDKSGLPSDRFFAERPEGSVSTLKIQRTQQEDSAVYLCASSLNGRDAQYFGPGTRLTVL.